The rows below give T cell receptor beta chains drawn from one sample of a study of T-cell memory formation after mild COVID-19. TCRdb independently ran MiXCR on the 5' RACE reads; one entry per CDR3 protein. The profile shows fewer than 200,000 distinct CDR3 sequences, over 20% of them singletons. The specimen was PBMCs or a T cell subset sorted from them (not recorded which). These receptors were taken from an adult woman who had mild COVID-19 (a few samples of this study predate the infection). Cell type and time point are not known. Both conserved end residues are part of each CDR3. The order of the fields is CDR3 protein, CDR3 DNA, D gene, V gene, clone size, J gene. A D gene is named only where the DNA matches it firmly. Part of the rows lack a size; the others show once, few, many or a class for expanded clones.

CDR3aa: CACQLGVETQYF
CDR3nt: TGTGCCTGTCAACTGGGGGTGGAGACCCAGTACTTC
d_gene: NA
v_gene: TRBV30
abundance: NA
j_gene: TRBJ2-5

CDR3aa: CASSPGLAGVYEQFF
CDR3nt: TGTGCCAGCAGCCCCGGACTAGCGGGAGTGTACGAGCAGTTCTTC
d_gene: TRBD2
v_gene: TRBV7-9
abundance: NA
j_gene: TRBJ2-1

CDR3aa: CASSLSFATRAYEQYF
CDR3nt: TGTGCCAGCAGTTTATCGTTCGCGACCCGGGCCTACGAGCAGTACTTC
d_gene: NA
v_gene: TRBV27
abundance: NA
j_gene: TRBJ2-7

CDR3aa: CASSSQGGVETQYF
CDR3nt: TGTGCCAGCAGTTCCCAGGGGGGGGTAGAGACCCAGTACTTC
d_gene: NA
v_gene: TRBV12-3/TRBV12-4
abundance: few
j_gene: TRBJ2-5

CDR3aa: CASSLEGLAGVTNEQFF
CDR3nt: TGTGCCAGCAGCTTAGAGGGACTAGCGGGGGTGACCAATGAGCAGTTCTTC
d_gene: TRBD2
v_gene: TRBV7-9
abundance: NA
j_gene: TRBJ2-1

CDR3aa: CASSHPQGGADTQYF
CDR3nt: TGCGCCAGCAGCCATCCACAGGGAGGGGCAGATACGCAGTATTTT
d_gene: NA
v_gene: TRBV5-1
abundance: few
j_gene: TRBJ2-3

CDR3aa: CSVPWGSEQYF
CDR3nt: TGCAGCGTCCCGTGGGGGTCTGAGCAGTACTTC
d_gene: NA
v_gene: TRBV29-1
abundance: NA
j_gene: TRBJ2-7

CDR3aa: CSVAEYNEQFF
CDR3nt: TGCAGCGTTGCAGAGTACAATGAGCAGTTCTTC
d_gene: NA
v_gene: TRBV29-1
abundance: few
j_gene: TRBJ2-1

CDR3aa: CASEEGGEGQETQYF
CDR3nt: TGTGCCAGCGAAGAAGGGGGCGAGGGCCAAGAGACCCAGTACTTC
d_gene: TRBD1
v_gene: TRBV7-6
abundance: few
j_gene: TRBJ2-5

CDR3aa: CSARAPSGYEQYF
CDR3nt: TGCAGTGCTAGAGCTCCTAGCGGCTACGAGCAGTACTTC
d_gene: TRBD2
v_gene: TRBV20-1
abundance: NA
j_gene: TRBJ2-7

CDR3aa: CASSFLPLQGAGETQYF
CDR3nt: TGTGCCAGCAGTTTCCTCCCACTCCAGGGGGCGGGAGAGACCCAGTACTTC
d_gene: TRBD1
v_gene: TRBV28
abundance: few
j_gene: TRBJ2-5

CDR3aa: CASSFSPGNTEAFF
CDR3nt: TGTGCCAGCAGTTTTTCCCCGGGGAACACTGAAGCTTTCTTT
d_gene: NA
v_gene: TRBV12-3/TRBV12-4
abundance: NA
j_gene: TRBJ1-1

CDR3aa: CASSLEAGPFPYNEQFF
CDR3nt: TGCGCCAGCAGCTTGGAGGCGGGGCCGTTTCCCTACAATGAGCAGTTCTTC
d_gene: NA
v_gene: TRBV5-1
abundance: few
j_gene: TRBJ2-1

CDR3aa: CASSEELYEQYF
CDR3nt: TGTGCCAGCAGTGAAGAACTGTACGAGCAGTACTTC
d_gene: NA
v_gene: TRBV6-1
abundance: NA
j_gene: TRBJ2-7

CDR3aa: CASSPGQAFGEAFF
CDR3nt: TGTGCCAGTAGTCCGGGACAGGCCTTCGGTGAAGCTTTCTTT
d_gene: TRBD1
v_gene: TRBV19
abundance: NA
j_gene: TRBJ1-1

CDR3aa: CASSQDPPREGEQYF
CDR3nt: TGTGCCAGCAGCCAAGATCCCCCCCGGGAGGGCGAGCAGTACTTC
d_gene: TRBD2
v_gene: TRBV3-1
abundance: NA
j_gene: TRBJ2-7